A single sample is the source of the 22 T cell receptor beta chains below, sequenced in a study of blood T cell repertoires in COVID-19. Sequenced by immunoSEQ multiplex PCR; TCRdb stores in-frame clones only, minus some. This sample has just over 200,000 clones; more than 75% occur once, and the top ten carry approximately 5.9%. Material for sequencing was peripheral blood. The source of these receptors is a man older than 75 with acute or convalescent COVID-19.

The chain recombines TRBV3-1 (or the pseudogene TRBV3-2) with TRBJ2-1; D remains unclear. The V end was cut by 0 bases, the J end by 4 bases, with 13 bases between. In germline, CDR1 is LGHDT, CDR2 YNNKEL (reference sequence). This CDR3 spans 16 amino acids. The CDR3 loop is CASSQDNRLLYNEQFF. CDR3 DNA sequence: TGTGCCAGCAGCCAAGATAACCGGTTACTATACAATGAGCAGTTCTTC.

V gene TRBV18 combines with J gene TRBJ2-5, with 7 bases identical to TRBD2. The CDR3 covers 15 residues. The V gene's germline CDR1 is KGHSH and CDR2 LQKENI. V lost 0 bases to trimming and J lost 5 bases; unmatched junction nucleotides: 6. CDR3 in DNA: TGTGCCAGCTCACCACCGGTTCTGCGGGGGGAGACCCAGTACTTC. The encoded protein is CASSPPVLRGETQYF.

This clone has more than one count but fewer than ten. The rearrangement joins TRBV19 to TRBJ1-2, with TRBD1 as a possible D gene (5 bases). The CDR3 has 13 amino acids. The V end was cut by 7 bases, the J end by 2 bases, with 11 bases between. Germline loops: CDR1 LNHDA, CDR2 SQIVND (reference sequence). The CDR3: CASKGAANYGYTF. The CDR3 nucleotides are TGTGCCAGTAAAGGGGCCGCCAACTATGGCTACACCTTC.

This chain connects TRBV5-8 to TRBJ2-7; 9 positions agree with TRBD1. Germline CDR1 reads SGHTS; CDR2 reads YDEGEE. V lost 8 bases to trimming and J lost 0 bases; unmatched junction nucleotides: 15. The CDR3 totals 17 residues. For the CDR3, the DNA is TGTGCCAGTGTTAGGGGACAGGGTATCAGGAGCTCCTACGAGCAGTACTTC. It specifies CASVRGQGIRSSYEQYF.

This chain joins TRBV28 and TRBJ1-3; maybe TRBD1 (5 bases). This CDR3 contains 15 residues. Deletions cut 6 bases from V and 7 bases from J, with 19 bases between. Looked up from germline, CDR1 is MDHEN and CDR2 is SYDVKM. This chain's CDR3 is CASRFRQNIRNTIYF. CDR3 sequence (DNA): TGTGCCAGCAGATTTAGACAGAATATCCGGAACACCATATATTTT.

The chain couples TRBV7-9 to TRBJ2-1, with 9 positions matching TRBD2. CDR3 length: 15 amino acids. Losses at the gene ends were 5 bases for V and 4 bases for J; bases not matched to a gene: 6. CDR1 is SEHNR, CDR2 FQNEAQ, per germline (reference sequence). CDR3 sequence (DNA): TGTGCCAGCAGCGCCCTAGCGGGGACATACAATGAGCAGTTCTTC. Translating gives CASSALAGTYNEQFF. Filled out from reference TRBV7-9 and TRBJ2-1, the complete variable domain reads DTGVSQNPRHKITKRGQNVTFRCDPISEHNRLYWYRQTLGQGPEFLTYFQNEAQLEKSRLLSDRFSAERPKGSFSTLEIQRTEQGDSAMYLCASSALAGTYNEQFFGPGTRLTVL.

V gene TRBV2 combines with J gene TRBJ2-2; possibly TRBD1 for D (6 bases). Germline assignment: CDR1 SNHLY and CDR2 FYNNEI. The CDR3 covers 15 residues. Deletions cut 3 bases from V and 0 bases from J, with 8 bases between. CDR3 DNA: TGTGCCAGCAGTGACAGGGGCGCGAACACCGGGGAGCTGTTTTTT. It translates to CASSDRGANTGELFF.

The J gene is TRBJ2-3, the V gene TRBV7-2; TRBD1 matches 7 bases. Germline CDR1 is SGHTA and CDR2 is FQGNSA. The CDR3 totals 13 residues. With V trimmed by 4 bases and J by 7 bases, 5 bases remained unmatched. The CDR3: CASSSRQGYTQYF. CDR3 bases: TGTGCCAGCAGCTCCAGACAGGGATATACGCAGTATTTT.

The CDR3, as DNA: TGTGCCAGCAGCCGTAGGGGCTCCTACAATGAGCAGTTCTTC. Translation gives CASSRRGSYNEQFF. The chain uses TRBV28 and TRBJ2-1, with D perhaps TRBD1 (5 bases). This CDR3 region has 14 residues. The germline V gene encodes CDR1 MDHEN and CDR2 SYDVKM. The ends were cut back, 6 bases at V and 0 bases at J, with 9 bases in the middle.

The chain has TRBV10-3 and TRBJ2-1, with 8 positions matching TRBD1. This CDR3 has 15 amino acids. The V gene's germline CDR1 is ENHRY and CDR2 SYGVKD. Trimming took 6 bases from V and 1 from J; bases not matched to a gene: 5. The CDR3 loop is CAISPGGESYNEQFF. The CDR3 region has the DNA TGTGCCATCAGCCCAGGGGGCGAGTCCTACAATGAGCAGTTCTTC.

A note on this clone: One end of the junction varies from germline; a read error may be responsible. The CDR3 loop is CASSLTTGTQYF. CDR3 DNA sequence: TGTGCCAGCAGTTTGACGACAGGTACGCAGTATTTT. V gene TRBV28 combines with J gene TRBJ2-3; D perhaps matches TRBD1 (6 bases). CDR3 length equals 12 residues. Germline CDR1 is MDHEN and CDR2 is SYDVKM.

The chain links TRBV6-2 or TRBV6-3 to TRBJ1-1, with D possibly TRBD1 on 6 matching bases. Germline V gene data show CDR1 as MNHEY and CDR2 as SVGEGT. This CDR3 contains 14 residues. V lost 2 bases and J 4 bases, leaving 11 bases between the germline ends. CDR3 in amino acids: CASSYPRGSTEAFF. The CDR3 DNA is TGTGCCAGCAGTTACCCCAGGGGTTCCACTGAAGCTTTCTTT.

The chain carries TRBV12-5 and TRBJ2-3; the match to TRBD2 covers 10 bases. Germline CDR1 is LGHNT and CDR2 is FRNRAP. With V trimmed by 7 bases and J by 6 bases, 7 bases remained unmatched. The CDR3 is 14 residues long. DNA of the CDR3: TGTGCTAGTGCCGGGACTAGCGTGTTCGATACGCAGTATTTT. Its protein product is CASAGTSVFDTQYF. Complete variable domain (other parts from reference TRBV12-5 and TRBJ2-3): DARVTQTPRHKVTEMGQEVTMRCQPILGHNTVFWYRQTMMQGLELLAYFRNRAPLDDSGMPKDRFSAEMPDATLATLKIQPSEPRDSAVYFCASAGTSVFDTQYFGPGTRLTVL.

The count of this clone is one. V gene TRBV4-1 combines with J gene TRBJ2-5; 12 positions agree with TRBD2. Germline values: CDR1 MGHRA, CDR2 YSYEKL. V was clipped by 1 base and J by 1 base; unmatched bases: 1. CDR3 length: 16 residues. The CDR3 sequence: CASSQGTSGIQETQYF. CDR3 nucleotides: TGCGCCAGCAGCCAAGGGACTAGCGGGATCCAAGAGACCCAGTACTTC.

This chain connects TRBV18 to TRBJ1-4; D unclear. The CDR3 covers 16 residues. Trimming left V 1 base short and J 0 bases short, with 9 bases between. Germline V gene sequence: CDR1 KGHSH, CDR2 LQKENI. The CDR3 DNA is TGTGCCAGCTCACCACGTAGCGGGGCAACTAATGAAAAACTGTTTTTT. Translated: CASSPRSGATNEKLFF. The full variable domain, rest sourced from reference TRBV18 and TRBJ1-4, is NAGVMQNPRHLVRRRGQEARLRCSPMKGHSHVYWYRQLPEEGLKFMVYLQKENIIDESGMPKERFSAEFPKEGPSILRIQQVVRGDSAAYFCASSPRSGATNEKLFFGSGTQLSVL.

The V gene is TRBV6-5, the J gene TRBJ2-7; 7 nucleotides agree with TRBD1. The CDR3 spans 14 residues. The germline gives CDR1 MNHEY, CDR2 SVGAGI. Losses at the gene ends were 0 bases for V and 5 bases for J; bases not matched to a gene: 4. The CDR3 nucleotides read TGTGCCAGCAGTTACTCGAGACAGGGCCACGAGCAGTACGTC. This codes for CASSYSRQGHEQYV.

The chain recombines TRBV12-3 or TRBV12-4 with TRBJ1-1, with D perhaps TRBD1 (5 bases). The CDR3 length is 13 residues. Deletions cut 5 bases from V and 2 bases from J, with 9 bases between. The chain's CDR3 is CASSPGINTEAFF. CDR3 DNA: TGTGCCAGCAGTCCAGGGATAAACACTGAAGCTTTCTTT.

V gene TRBV7-2 combines with J gene TRBJ1-5, with TRBD1 as a possible D gene (6 bases). Looked up from germline, CDR1 is SGHTA and CDR2 is FQGNSA. Trimming shortened V by 3 bases and J by 6 bases, and 15 bases separated the two germline ends. The CDR3 length is 15 residues. The DNA for the CDR3 is TGTGCCAGCAGCTTGGACAGTGGGGGGGGTCAGCCCCAGCATTTT. Its translation is CASSLDSGGGQPQHF.

The V and J genes are TRBV12-3 or TRBV12-4 and TRBJ1-2; no clear D gene. The ends were cut back, 3 bases at V and 8 bases at J, with 13 bases in the middle. The CDR3 extends over 13 amino acids. CDR3 nucleotides: TGTGCCAGCAGTTTTCGGGAGGCCAGGGGCTACACCTTC. Its protein product is CASSFREARGYTF.

The chain carries TRBV18 and TRBJ1-1; D is perhaps TRBD1 (6 bases). CDR1 and CDR2 (germline): KGHSH, LQKENI. Trimming pared 5 bases from V and 0 bases from J, leaving 16 bases between. The CDR3 extends over 16 amino acids. The CDR3 loop is CASSSIGQFMNTEAFF. The CDR3 nucleotides read TGTGCCAGCTCATCTATAGGACAGTTCATGAACACTGAAGCTTTCTTT.

This sequence joins TRBV5-8 and TRBJ2-3; 9 bases are shared with TRBD2. With 6 bases clipped from V and 4 bases from J, the junction kept 12 bases outside the gene matches. This CDR3 region has 16 residues. In germline, CDR1 is SGHTS, CDR2 YDEGEE. As DNA, the CDR3 is TGTGCCAGCAACGAGGAGAGGTTAGCGGGAGCAGATACGCAGTATTTT. Its translation is CASNEERLAGADTQYF.

This chain connects TRBV10-3 to TRBJ2-7, with 11 bases matching TRBD2. This CDR3 contains 13 residues. V trimming: 4 bases; J trimming: 5 bases; junction bases outside the gene matches: 1. From germline, CDR1 is ENHRY and CDR2 SYGVKD. CDR3 loop: CAISGLAGHEQYF. The CDR3 DNA reads TGTGCCATCAGTGGACTAGCGGGACACGAGCAGTACTTC.